These 30 T cell receptor beta chains were all obtained from the same sample, sequenced in a study of blood T cell repertoires in COVID-19. Measured with immunoSEQ multiplex PCR; TCRdb has only the in-frame clones, and not every one. The table has more than 250,000 clones, approximately 91% seen once; the top ten hold around 0.7%. Source material: peripheral blood. All receptors come from a human donor in a cohort sampled during active COVID-19.

The rearrangement links TRBV29-1 to TRBJ2-6, with TRBD1 identical over 7 bases. Germline CDR1 reads SQVTM; CDR2 reads ANQGSEA. This CDR3 contains 17 residues. J gave up 1 base and V 4 bases, and 10 bases lay outside the gene matches. The CDR3 loop is CSVARRDSGSGANVLTF. Written as DNA, the CDR3 is TGCAGCGTTGCGCGAAGGGACAGTGGGTCTGGGGCCAACGTCCTGACTTTC.

This clone has more than one count but fewer than ten. This chain joins TRBV6-2 or TRBV6-3 and TRBJ2-5, with TRBD2 matching 9 bases. Trimming cost V 2 bases and J 2 bases; bases outside gene matches: 12. CDR3 size: 18 residues. Germline V gene sequence: CDR1 MNHEY, CDR2 SVGEGT. CDR3 sequence: CASSYPELAGALQETQYF. In DNA, the CDR3 is TGTGCCAGCAGTTACCCTGAATTAGCGGGGGCCTTACAAGAGACCCAGTACTTC.

This rearrangement joins TRBV6-5 to TRBJ1-5; D call uncertain. The length of the CDR3 is 13 residues. Germline V gives CDR1 MNHEY, CDR2 SVGAGI. The germline V and J ends were trimmed by 7 bases and 4 bases, with 11 bases remaining between them. CDR3 residues: CASKRSRNQPQHF. DNA for the CDR3: TGTGCCAGCAAACGATCGCGAAATCAGCCCCAGCATTTT.

The chain carries TRBV5-8 and TRBJ1-2; TRBD1 matches at 7 bases. Trimming cost V 3 bases and J 4 bases; bases outside gene matches: 6. Germline-derived CDR1 and CDR2 are SGHTS and YDEGEE. CDR3 length: 14 residues. CDR3 region: CASSYGTAGYGYTF. The CDR3 DNA follows: TGTGCCAGCAGCTATGGGACAGCGGGCTATGGCTACACCTTC.

V usage is TRBV10-2 and J usage is TRBJ1-1; D is ambiguous. CDR3 length equals 13 residues. The germline CDR1 and CDR2 sequences are WSHSY and SAAADI. V was trimmed by 6 bases and J by 1 base, leaving 9 bases between them. CDR3 DNA: TGCGCCAGCAGGTTGCGGGGGAACACTGAAGCTTTCTTT. This codes for CASRLRGNTEAFF.

This rearrangement joins TRBV27 to TRBJ2-7; D not certain. Per germline, CDR1 MNHEY and CDR2 SMNVEV (reference sequence). V lost 1 base, J lost 0 bases, and 4 bases lay in between. CDR3 length equals 13 residues. The CDR3 sequence: CASSLFSSYEQYF. The DNA for the CDR3 is TGTGCCAGCAGTTTATTTAGCTCCTACGAGCAGTACTTC.

The CDR3 is CASSKGDGSGELFF. In nucleotides, the CDR3 is TGTGCCAGCAGTAAAGGGGATGGGTCCGGGGAGCTGTTTTTT. The genes are TRBV4-2 and TRBJ2-2; perhaps TRBD1 as D (5 bases). V was cut by 6 bases and J by 6 bases, with 14 bases left in between. Looked up from germline, CDR1 is LGHNA and CDR2 is YNFKEQ. The CDR3 length is 14 residues.

The gene calls are TRBV13 and TRBJ2-2, with D unclear. Trimming cost V 8 bases and J 1 base, with 17 bases left between them. The CDR3 loop spans 16 amino acids. Germline loops: CDR1 PRHDT, CDR2 FYEKMQ (reference sequence). The DNA for the CDR3 is TGTGCCAGCGAGACAATTCAAAAAAAGAACACCGGGGAGCTGTTTTTT. Encoded protein: CASETIQKKNTGELFF.

The chain has TRBV19 and TRBJ1-1; 9 positions agree with TRBD1. With 3 bases clipped from V and 4 bases from J, the junction kept 6 bases outside the gene matches. This CDR3 has 15 amino acids. The germline gives CDR1 LNHDA, CDR2 SQIVND (reference sequence). CDR3: CASSIEQGAITEAFF. The CDR3, as DNA: TGTGCCAGTAGTATCGAACAGGGGGCCATCACTGAAGCTTTCTTT.

The gene calls are TRBV9 and TRBJ1-6; D not certain. The CDR3 is 17 amino acids. Trimming cost V 3 bases and J 0 bases, with 13 bases left between them. Per the germline V gene, CDR1 is SGDLS and CDR2 is YYNGEE. The CDR3 loop reads CASSALPRSSYNSPLHF. Written as DNA, the CDR3 is TGTGCCAGCAGCGCTCTACCGAGGAGCTCCTATAATTCACCCCTCCACTTT.

The chain links TRBV21-1 to TRBJ2-4; the table calls TRBD2, which could not be checked here. TRBV21-1 is designated a pseudogene. The CDR3 runs 11 residues. DNA for the CDR3: TGTGCCAGCAGCCCTGGCGGCATTCAGTACTTC. It is translated as CASSPGGIQYF.

The chain carries TRBV4-1 and TRBJ1-5; D unresolved. Germline V gene lookup returns CDR1 MGHRA and CDR2 YSYEKL. Trimming took off 1 base at V and 7 bases at J, with 8 bases between the two ends. The CDR3 length is 13 residues. The CDR3 sequence: CASSQAVSQPQHF. The CDR3 coding sequence is TGCGCCAGCAGCCAAGCTGTTTCCCAGCCCCAGCATTTT.

The chain uses TRBV5-1 and TRBJ2-1; TRBD2 agrees at 8 bases. Looked up from germline, CDR1 is SGHRS and CDR2 is YFSETQ. The CDR3 has 20 amino acids. V was clipped by 1 base and J by 3 bases; unmatched bases: 18. The CDR3 spells CASSLRGVSGSSGGYNEQFF. CDR3 sequence (DNA): TGCGCCAGCAGCTTGAGGGGTGTCAGCGGGAGCTCTGGGGGCTACAATGAGCAGTTCTTC.

This chain links TRBV4-1 with TRBJ1-4; D is unclear. Germline lookup yields CDR1 MGHRA and CDR2 YSYEKL. V shed 5 bases and J shed 4 bases, with 11 bases lying between them. This CDR3 is 14 amino acids long. Here the CDR3 reads CASSFTGFNEKLFF. For the CDR3, the DNA is TGCGCCAGCAGCTTCACGGGATTTAATGAAAAACTGTTTTTT.

The chain employs TRBV4-3 and TRBJ2-7; TRBD2 aligns across 12 bases. CDR3 length: 20 amino acids. With V trimmed by 0 bases and J by 2 bases, 14 bases remained unmatched. In germline, CDR1 is LGHNA, CDR2 YSLEER. The CDR3 DNA follows: TGCGCCAGCAGCCAAGATCGCCCGACTAGCGGGAGACTCCTCACCTACGAGCAGTACTTC. Protein sequence: CASSQDRPTSGRLLTYEQYF.

This chain uses TRBV6-6 with TRBJ2-1; 10 nucleotides agree with TRBD2. The V and J ends lost 6 bases and 5 bases, in that order; junction bases with no gene match: 10. The CDR3 spans 16 residues. CDR1 is MNHNY and CDR2 is SVGAGI in the germline V gene (reference sequence). CDR3 sequence reads: CASSKTRTSGDNEQFF. CDR3 nucleotide sequence: TGTGCCAGCAGCAAAACAAGGACTAGCGGCGACAATGAGCAGTTCTTC.

The J gene is TRBJ2-7, the V gene TRBV27, with TRBD2 matching over 8 bases. CDR3 size: 15 residues. J was trimmed by 6 bases and V by 6 bases; bases with no gene match: 13. Germline CDR1 and CDR2: MNHEY and SMNVEV (reference sequence). The CDR3 bases are TGTGCCAGCAGCCAAGCCTCAGCGGGAGACCGCGAGCAGTACTTC. Its translation: CASSQASAGDREQYF.

The V gene is TRBV4-1, the J gene TRBJ1-4; TRBD1 aligns across 12 bases. CDR3 length: 17 residues. Germline V gene sequence: CDR1 MGHRA, CDR2 YSYEKL. The junction had 10 bases not matched to a gene; V was cut back by 4 bases and J by 7 bases. The DNA of the CDR3 is TGCGCCAGCAGCCCTAAAGGGGACAGGGGGCGATTTGAAAAACTGTTTTTT. It encodes CASSPKGDRGRFEKLFF.

The chain recombines TRBV6-5 with TRBJ2-7, with 8 nucleotides matching TRBD1. The CDR3 is 15 residues long. Trimming at V came to 4 bases and at J to 4 bases, leaving 9 bases not matched to a gene. The germline V gene has CDR1 MNHEY and CDR2 SVGAGI. In DNA form, the CDR3 reads TGTGCCAGCAGTTTCGAAGACAGGGGTCTTTACGAGCAGTACTTC. Protein sequence: CASSFEDRGLYEQYF.

The J gene is TRBJ1-5, the V gene TRBV7-9, with 9 bases identical to TRBD1. This CDR3 has 16 amino acids. CDR1 is SEHNR and CDR2 is FQNEAQ in the germline V gene (reference sequence). The trim removed 4 bases at V and 0 bases at J, leaving 4 bases unmatched. For the CDR3, the DNA is TGTGCCAGCAGCTCAGGGACAGGGATTAGCAATCAGCCCCAGCATTTT. This sequence encodes CASSSGTGISNQPQHF.

In DNA, the CDR3 is TGTGCCAGCAGTCCCCTGAGGGAAGAGACTGAAGCTTTCTTT. Translated: CASSPLREETEAFF. The chain uses TRBV28 and TRBJ1-1; D not resolved. The CDR3 has 14 amino acids. Germline values: CDR1 MDHEN, CDR2 SYDVKM. Trimming shortened V by 5 bases and J by 5 bases, and 15 bases separated the two germline ends.

The CDR3 is CASSIPPGQGRGNEQFF. The CDR3 DNA follows: TGTGCCAGTAGTATCCCTCCGGGGCAGGGGAGAGGGAATGAGCAGTTCTTC. The chain links TRBV19 to TRBJ2-1; the D gene is possibly TRBD1 (6 bases). V was cut by 3 bases and J by 7 bases, with 22 bases left in between. The germline V gene encodes CDR1 LNHDA and CDR2 SQIVND (reference sequence). This CDR3 is 17 amino acids long.

The DNA for the CDR3 is TGCGCCAGCAGCCAAGTCGAGAGGTACGAGCAGTACTTC. Encoded protein: CASSQVERYEQYF. V and J are TRBV4-1 and TRBJ2-7; no definite D call. With 1 base removed from V and 4 bases from J, the gap between germline ends came to 8 bases. The CDR3 totals 13 residues. Germline CDR1 and CDR2: MGHRA and YSYEKL.

This chain uses TRBV7-8 with TRBJ2-3; 7 nucleotides match TRBD1. The J segment lost 2 bases and the V segment lost 5 bases, leaving 7 bases of the junction unmatched. CDR3 length: 15 amino acids. Germline CDR1 and CDR2: SGHVS and FQNEAQ. CDR3 residues: CASSTMTGTTDTQYF. The CDR3 nucleotides are TGTGCCAGCAGCACGATGACAGGGACCACAGATACGCAGTATTTT.

The rearrangement links TRBV7-9 to TRBJ2-7, with D possibly TRBD1 on 6 matching bases. The germline V gene encodes CDR1 SEHNR and CDR2 FQNEAQ (reference sequence). The CDR3 length is 14 residues. V was clipped by 6 bases and J by 3 bases, with 15 bases between them. CDR3 nucleotide sequence: TGTGCCAGCAGTTTATCATCGACAGGCTACGAGCAGTACTTC. Translation: CASSLSSTGYEQYF.

The chain employs TRBV5-4 and TRBJ1-2, with TRBD1 as a possible D gene (6 bases). The CDR3 extends over 15 amino acids. With 2 bases removed from V and 1 base from J, the gap between germline ends came to 12 bases. CDR1 and CDR2 (germline): SGHNT, YYREEE (reference sequence). The CDR3 sequence: CASSFPGVRNYGYTF. CDR3 sequence (DNA): TGTGCCAGCAGCTTTCCAGGGGTCCGTAACTATGGCTACACCTTC. Looking up the rest from reference TRBV5-4 and TRBJ1-2 gives the full variable domain: ETGVTQSPTHLIKTRGQQVTLRCSSQSGHNTVSWYQQALGQGPQFIFQYYREEENGRGNFPPRFSGLQFPNYSSELNVNALELDDSALYLCASSFPGVRNYGYTFGSGTRLTVV.

The chain couples TRBV7-9 to TRBJ2-7, with TRBD2 matching 11 bases. This CDR3 has 16 amino acids. CDR1 SEHNR and CDR2 FQNEAQ come from the germline V gene (reference sequence). V shed 1 base and J 5 bases; nucleotides not matched to a gene: 7. As DNA, the CDR3 is TGTGCCAGCAGCTTAGGTCAGACTAGCGGGACGGACGAGCAGTACTTC. This codes for CASSLGQTSGTDEQYF.

The CDR3 DNA reads TGTGCCACCAGTGGGGCAGGGGGCATAACTATTGATGGCTACACCTTC. It specifies CATSGAGGITIDGYTF. The rearrangement uses TRBV24-1 and TRBJ1-2, with 8 bases aligning to TRBD1. This CDR3 has 16 residues. Germline V gene data show CDR1 as KGHDR and CDR2 as SFDVKD. Trimming took 5 bases from V and 6 from J; bases not matched to a gene: 13.

The chain is built from TRBV7-2 and TRBJ2-7; a possible D gene is TRBD1 (6 bases). The CDR3 covers 14 residues. The germline V gene encodes CDR1 SGHTA and CDR2 FQGNSA. The V end lost 8 bases, the J end lost 2 bases, and 16 bases lay between the germline ends. The chain's CDR3 is CASSFGQRTYEQYF. The DNA for the CDR3 is TGTGCCAGCTCTTTCGGACAGAGAACCTACGAGCAGTACTTC.

The chain carries TRBV30 and TRBJ2-7, with 9 bases matching TRBD1. CDR1 GTSNPN and CDR2 SVGIG come from the germline V gene (reference sequence). V shed 4 bases, J shed 4 bases, and the junction held 2 bases outside the gene matches. This CDR3 is 12 amino acids long. The CDR3 here is CAWTGTGYEQYF. In DNA form, the CDR3 reads TGTGCCTGGACCGGGACAGGGTACGAGCAGTACTTC.